The 9 T cell receptor beta chains presented below share a single source sample, sequenced in a study of spatial heterogeneity in lung cancer. Sample time point: sample taken at primary tumor resection. MiXCR, applied by TCRdb to the 5' RACE reads, yields one record per CDR3 protein. The sample shows some 21,000 distinct CDR3 sequences, approximately 3.3% of them seen only once. Sequencing was performed on PBMCs, taken at surgery. The receptors stem from a female donor with early-stage non-small cell lung cancer.

This clonotype was counted ten times or more. The chain has TRBV28 and TRBJ2-7; TRBD1 matches 9 bases. The CDR3 is 13 amino acids. Trimming took 10 bases from V and 3 from J; bases not matched to a gene: 7. Germline CDR1 MDHEN, CDR2 SYDVKM. The CDR3 protein is CAIIGQGSYEQYF. The CDR3 DNA reads TGTGCCATCATAGGACAGGGGAGCTACGAGCAGTACTTC.

This clonotype was observed at least ten times. The J gene is TRBJ1-2, the V gene TRBV10-3; no firm D call. CDR1 ENHRY and CDR2 SYGVKD come from the germline V gene. This CDR3 comprises 15 residues. Trimming removed 2 bases at V and 8 bases at J, with 18 bases between. The CDR3 coding sequence is TGTGCCATCAGTGAGGCCCCAACTCTAACTGGGGGCTACACCTTC. Translating gives CAISEAPTLTGGYTF.

This clonotype was seen a few times. This sequence joins TRBV24-1 and TRBJ2-5; D call uncertain. Germline V lookup: CDR1 KGHDR, CDR2 SFDVKD. V lost 0 bases and J 2 bases, leaving 3 bases between the germline ends. The CDR3 runs 13 residues. Here the CDR3 reads CATSDLEQETQYF. CDR3 coding DNA: TGTGCCACCAGTGATTTGGAGCAAGAGACCCAGTACTTC.

There are many counts of this clonotype. This sequence joins TRBV28 and TRBJ2-1; D perhaps matches TRBD2 (6 bases). Germline CDR1 reads MDHEN; CDR2 reads SYDVKM. CDR3 length: 14 amino acids. Trimming pared 8 bases from V and 7 bases from J, leaving 18 bases between. CDR3 in DNA: TGTGCCAGCGGATCGGGACTCACGAGGAATGAGCAGTTCTTC. Protein sequence: CASGSGLTRNEQFF.

This clonotype was counted at least ten times. J is TRBJ2-7 and V is TRBV7-8; TRBD2 matches at 12 bases. The germline V gene encodes CDR1 SGHVS and CDR2 FQNEAQ. The CDR3 loop spans 15 amino acids. J lost 4 bases, V lost 4 bases, and 5 bases had no gene match. CDR3 DNA sequence: TGTGCCAGCAGCTCGACTAGCGGGAGTGGGTACGAGCAGTACTTC. Protein sequence: CASSSTSGSGYEQYF.

This clonotype was observed a handful of times. The chain has TRBV7-6 and TRBJ2-5; 7 nucleotides align to TRBD2. This CDR3 contains 16 residues. Unmatched junction bases numbered 10, after V lost 1 base and J lost 5 bases. Germline CDR1 SGHVS, CDR2 FNYEAQ. The CDR3 reads CASSLVSVSGPETQYF. In DNA form, the CDR3 reads TGTGCCAGCAGCTTAGTCTCTGTTAGCGGGCCCGAGACCCAGTACTTC.

This clonotype was counted many times. CDR3 nucleotides: TGTGCCAGCAGCCCAGGACTAGCGGCGAACACCGGGGAGCTGTTTTTT. Translation gives CASSPGLAANTGELFF. V gene TRBV5-4 combines with J gene TRBJ2-2; 10 positions agree with TRBD2. With 4 bases clipped from V and 0 bases from J, the junction kept 3 bases outside the gene matches. This CDR3 region has 16 residues. CDR1 and CDR2 (germline): SGHNT, YYREEE (reference sequence). Filled out from reference TRBV5-4 and TRBJ2-2, the complete variable domain reads ETGVTQSPTHLIKTRGQQVTLRCSSQSGHNTVSWYQQALGQGPQFIFQYYREEENGRGNFPPRFSGLQFPNYSSELNVNALELDDSALYLCASSPGLAANTGELFFGEGSRLTVL.

This clonotype has a count of ten or more. CDR3 DNA: TGCAGTGCTAGAGGAATTAATGAAAAACTGTTTTTT. It translates to CSARGINEKLFF. This chain joins TRBV20-1 and TRBJ1-4; D is undetermined. Trimming cost V 1 base and J 4 bases, with 4 bases left between them. CDR3 size: 12 residues. CDR1 is DFQATT and CDR2 is SNEGSKA in the germline V gene (reference sequence).

This chain uses TRBV7-7 with TRBJ2-5; 7 bases match TRBD1. J was trimmed by 13 bases and V by 0 bases; bases with no gene match: 14. This CDR3 is built from 15 residues. Germline CDR1 reads SSHAT; CDR2 reads FNYEAQ (reference sequence). The CDR3 here is CASSLALGTADTLYF. DNA of the CDR3: TGTGCCAGCAGCTTAGCGCTTGGGACAGCCGATACTTTGTACTTC.